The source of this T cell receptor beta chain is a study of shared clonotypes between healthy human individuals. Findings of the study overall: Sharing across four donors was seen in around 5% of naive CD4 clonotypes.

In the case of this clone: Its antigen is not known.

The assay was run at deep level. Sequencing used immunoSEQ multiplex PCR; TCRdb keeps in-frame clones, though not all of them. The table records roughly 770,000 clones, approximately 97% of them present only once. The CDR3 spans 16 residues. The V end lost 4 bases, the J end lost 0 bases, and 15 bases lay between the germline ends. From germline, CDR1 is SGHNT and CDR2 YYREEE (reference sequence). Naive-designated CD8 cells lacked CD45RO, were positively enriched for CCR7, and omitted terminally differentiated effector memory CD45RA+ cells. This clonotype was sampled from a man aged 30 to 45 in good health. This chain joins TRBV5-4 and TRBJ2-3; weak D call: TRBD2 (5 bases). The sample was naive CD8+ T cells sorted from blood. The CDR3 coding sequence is TGTGCCAGCAGCGACACCAGGACTGGAAGCACAGATACGCAGTATTTT. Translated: CASSDTRTGSTDTQYF. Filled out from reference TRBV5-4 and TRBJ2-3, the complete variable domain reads ETGVTQSPTHLIKTRGQQVTLRCSSQSGHNTVSWYQQALGQGPQFIFQYYREEENGRGNFPPRFSGLQFPNYSSELNVNALELDDSALYLCASSDTRTGSTDTQYFGPGTRLTVL.